This T cell receptor beta chain derives from a study of cytomegalovirus exposure and HLA in healthy donors (TCRdb year 2017). About the study as a whole: According to an earlier analysis of a few hundred of the donors, some 180 million T cells yielded roughly 110 million unique TCR beta sequences and 250 to 350 Gb of sequence data. Genome-wide SNP genotypes for about 60% of the 666 donors were used in a later genetic analysis, which treated that subset as a discovery cohort. Four or five DR-DQ haplotypes were handled as single units for association and clustering because linkage in the cohort was strong. To decide whether each TCR beta V gene segment behaved as functional or pseudogenic, an earlier analysis of approximately 590 of the donors relied on high-throughput TCR beta sequencing. The number of typed donors differed by locus: roughly 629-630 for A, B, C, DRB1 and DQB1; some 540 for DQA1; approximately 600 for DPA1; and 400 to 480 for DPB1. Every discovery cohort repertoire had been produced on one sequencing platform. A later analysis re-analyzed previously published TCR beta repertoires from approximately 670 donors and added high-resolution HLA genotyping to study TCR occurrence patterns. An early release that covered roughly 600 HLA-typed donors contained approximately 300 gigabases of sequencing data and 85 million to 100 million unique TCR sequences. The study used immunosequencing to profile the T cell repertoires of more than 650 subjects and linked those repertoires to cytomegalovirus serostatus. HLA typing included class I and class II loci at four-digit resolution. The study aimed to test whether signatures of past pathogen exposure could be identified by cataloging public T cell receptors. Besides the first cohort of more than 650 subjects, a separate validation cohort made up of roughly 130 different subjects was used. Among 300 to 500 genotyped donors of the cohort, an average of about 240,000 unique TCR beta nucleotide sequences was sequenced per donor, of which roughly 17% were non-productive. Rather than drawing on any new phenotypic data, the later analysis identified candidate immune exposures from TCR beta sequences and the way those sequences occurred across donors. To predict cytomegalovirus infection status, the study combined high-throughput TCR immunosequencing, statistical association of individual TCRs with disease status, and machine learning. Of the 300 to 450 genotyped donors, over 80% were placed in the genetic ancestry cluster associated with self-reported Caucasian donors. Donor age, sex, ethnicity and CMV serostatus were collected together with the repertoire data. Results and caveats for the whole study, not just this receptor: While some public TCRs were present in many individuals, most TCR sequences turned up only very rarely across donors. In an earlier analysis of approximately 590 of the donors, most TCR beta V segments appeared in productive rearrangements about 90% or about 30% of the time, broadly matching IMGT annotations. Specific HLA alleles were associated with 15,000 to 20,000 TCR beta sequences at a false discovery rate of 0.05 in a later analysis. Three of the identified cytomegalovirus-associated TCR beta chains were confirmed in vitro to be specific for cytomegalovirus antigens. Because HLA typing was missing for some donors at each locus, association tests included only the typed subset. CMV serostatus was the only immune exposure information available for the cohort. The 87-base-pair reads could not distinguish some IMGT-functional V segments, including TRBV6-2 and TRBV6-3, so those segments were excluded. A further reported finding was that TCR beta sequences accurately predicted the HLA-A and HLA-B alleles for most subjects in the first cohort. According to a later analysis, most CMV-associated TCR beta chains appeared to be HLA-restricted, and the HLA associations seemed to be driven largely by CMV exposure. Compared with the roughly 600-donor mean, donors in an Asian-associated ancestry cluster had fewer N-insertions in productive TCRs, according to a later genetic analysis. A later genetic analysis associated a missense DCLRE1C variant with V-gene and J-gene trimming of TCR beta chains, and an independent cohort replicated the association. In a later analysis, TCR association rates were found to vary across HLA loci, with the most associated TCRs seen for DRB1 alleles and the fewest for HLA-C alleles. This cohort had only TCR beta chains sequenced, and the lack of alpha or paired-chain data limited which features could be detected. In a later analysis, several top co-occurrence clusters were reported to appear linked to parvovirus B19, influenza, CMV and Epstein-Barr virus. In the study, around 150 TCR beta chains were listed as associated with cytomegalovirus. The authors suggested that the approach could potentially be extended to other disease states and immunological phenotypes. The sequencing pipeline was judged likely to have produced a cluster of highly shared sequence variants as a technical artifact. Roughly uniform sequencing depth across donors was assumed in presence/absence analyses, although this assumption may not hold. Linkage disequilibrium might explain the correlated functional status among segregating V segments, but an unknown experimental factor could not be ruled out. The earlier analysis of 587 of the donors excluded roughly 17 rarely observed V segments, including chromosome 9 orphons, because counts were too low. In a later analysis, HLA-associated TCR beta chains showed more clonal expansion and lower generation probabilities than non-associated chains that were equally common. The classifier was reported to diagnose cytomegalovirus status with high specificity and sensitivity in both the original and validation cohorts. When HLA alleles, especially DR and DQ, strongly co-occurred, attributing TCR associations to individual alleles was difficult.

In total, over 600 healthy bone marrow donors made up the cohort. At the time of sampling, every cohort member was nominally healthy, though immune exposures that went unrecorded were likely present. The donor was CMV seropositive and was included in the group of about 290 seropositive cohort members. A peripheral blood sample was provided by each donor, and peripheral blood mononuclear cells were used for TCR beta sequencing. Genomic DNA was extracted from the blood cell samples with the Qiagen DNeasy Blood Extraction Kit. A remark on this clone: The specificity of this receptor is unknown. Base-call qualities are not available, and no considerably larger clone is one nucleotide away.

The method behind the library was the immunoSEQ multiplex PCR assay. A mixture of 60 forward primers for TCR Vbeta segments and 13 reverse primers for TCR Jbeta segments was used in the multiplex PCR. Amplification of the CDR3 region of rearranged TCR beta genes was performed with a multiplex PCR assay on genomic DNA. On the Illumina HiSeq System, the amplified TCR beta libraries were sequenced as 87-base-pair reads. In the source study's methods: A later analysis counted around 72 million unique TCR beta chains across the 550 to 750 repertoires, and some 12 million of these chains were shared by at least two donors. A nearest-neighbor algorithm error-corrected the raw reads and collapsed the reads into unique sequences, merging closely related sequences to remove PCR and sequencing errors. CDR3 sequences were aligned to IMGT reference sequences to assign V, D and J gene segments. Each retained sequence needed at least a six-nucleotide match to both a V gene segment and a J gene segment. Rearrangements were classified as productive when the CDR3 lacked stop codons and remained in frame with V and J, and all other rearrangements were classified as non-productive. Following IMGT convention, CDR3 was defined as the stretch from the second conserved V-encoded cysteine to the conserved J-encoded phenylalanine. In an earlier analysis of 587 of the donors, sequences lacking an unambiguous match to a single V gene segment were excluded. In an earlier analysis of around 590 of the donors, a V segment was called functional when productive rearrangements were above 56.7%, and segregating when the standard deviation between donors exceeded 5%. A statistical classification framework was developed to diagnose cytomegalovirus status using the catalog of TCR beta chain sequences. In a later analysis, TCR nucleotide sequences were compared against IMGT/GENE-DB human TR gene sequences so that V and J genes could be assigned. A later analysis assigned CDR3 sequences and most-parsimonious VDJ recombination scenarios with the TCRdist pipeline. In a later analysis, every TCR beta chain was defined by the combination of its CDR3 amino acid sequence and its V-gene family, and reads without a unique V-gene family were dropped. To address suspected cross-contamination and a sequencing artifact, a later analysis removed over 500 highly shared, low-generation-probability nucleotide sequences. In a later analysis, a clonal expansion index for each public chain was calculated from normalized within-repertoire ranks of inferred template counts. In a later analysis, generation probabilities were computed with a VDJ recombination model fitted to out-of-frame rearrangements, and the resulting probabilities were checked against IGoR. A later analysis scored TCR-TCR, TCR-HLA and TCR-CMV co-occurrence with hypergeometric tests, applying a repertoire-size bias correction to TCR pairs. A later analysis estimated false discovery rates by permuting HLA or CMV assignments 20 times. In a later analysis, co-occurring TCRs were grouped using DBSCAN, and TCRdist sequence similarity was added for clustering within HLA-allele-positive subsets. Co-occurrence clustering excluded repertoires with fewer than 30,000 or more than 120,000 public chains, plus five with anomalous nucleotide sharing. TCRdb mirrors the immuneACCESS table, restricted to in-frame sequences. Some clones are absent from its copies; in checked studies, under half trace to an unresolved V gene, and the reason for the others is unknown. Clone size and V and J calls were adopted from that table, with D and trimming inferred from the DNA. The sample yields 170,000 or so clones; more than 60% were counted once. Over 3% of the sample comes from the top ten.

Including the terminal cysteine and phenylalanine, the CDR3 comprises 15 residues. Of all the DNA, just the CDR3 is kept, 45 bases in frame from base 1. CDR1 and CDR2, per the germline V gene, are SGHAT and FQNNGV. Deletion took 1 base off V and 0 bases off J, with a span of 10 bases between the germline ends. The rearranged chain carries TRBV11-2 and TRBJ2-7, and possibly TRBD1, on 5 matching bases. The sequencing sample was made of PBMCs. The TCR comes from a woman aged 45-59 years in good health and CMV-seropositive. In nucleotide form, the sequence is TGTGCCAGCAGCTTAGTAACAGGCCGCTCCTACGAGCAGTACTTC. This codes for CASSLVTGRSYEQYF.